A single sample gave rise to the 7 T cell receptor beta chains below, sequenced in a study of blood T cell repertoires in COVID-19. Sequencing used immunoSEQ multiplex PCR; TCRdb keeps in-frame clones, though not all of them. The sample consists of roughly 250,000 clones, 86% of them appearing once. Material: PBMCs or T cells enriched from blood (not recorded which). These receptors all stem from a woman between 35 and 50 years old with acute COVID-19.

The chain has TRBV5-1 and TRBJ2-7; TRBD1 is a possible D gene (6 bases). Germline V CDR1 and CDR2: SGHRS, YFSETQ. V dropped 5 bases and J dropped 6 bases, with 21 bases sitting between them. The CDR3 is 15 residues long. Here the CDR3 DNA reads TGCGCCAGCAGTTCAGGACAGTTGGGTATAAGCGAGCAGTACTTC. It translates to CASSSGQLGISEQYF.

CDR3 sequence (DNA): TGTGCCAGCAGCCGAGGGACAGGGGGCAGGGGTGAGCAGTTCTTC. This encodes CASSRGTGGRGEQFF. The chain recombines TRBV3-1 (or the pseudogene TRBV3-2) with TRBJ2-1; 12 bases align to TRBD1. J lost 9 bases, V lost 4 bases, and 7 bases had no gene match. The CDR3 consists of 15 residues. Germline assignment: CDR1 LGHDT and CDR2 YNNKEL (reference sequence).

The CDR3 region has the DNA TGTGCCAGCAGCGGGGCTGGAGCTAGCGGGAGTTTCGCAGAGACCCAGTACTTC. Protein sequence: CASSGAGASGSFAETQYF. The J gene is TRBJ2-5, the V gene TRBV11-2; 10 bases line up with TRBD2. Looked up from germline, CDR1 is SGHAT and CDR2 is FQNNGV. The J segment lost 4 bases and the V segment lost 5 bases, leaving 16 bases of the junction unmatched. The length of the CDR3 is 18 residues.

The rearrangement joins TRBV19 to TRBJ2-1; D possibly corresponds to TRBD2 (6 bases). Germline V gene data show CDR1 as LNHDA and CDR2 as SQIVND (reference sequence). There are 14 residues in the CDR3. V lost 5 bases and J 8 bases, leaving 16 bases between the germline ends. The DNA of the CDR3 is TGTGCCAGTAGTGCGACTAGTATCGTCCATGAGCAGTTCTTC. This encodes CASSATSIVHEQFF.

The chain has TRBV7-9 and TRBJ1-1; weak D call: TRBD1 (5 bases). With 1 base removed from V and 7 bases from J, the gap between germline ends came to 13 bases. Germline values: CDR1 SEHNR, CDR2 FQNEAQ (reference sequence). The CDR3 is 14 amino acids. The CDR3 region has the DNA TGTGCCAGCAGCTTAGGATTCCAGACAGATGAAGCTTTCTTT. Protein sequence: CASSLGFQTDEAFF.

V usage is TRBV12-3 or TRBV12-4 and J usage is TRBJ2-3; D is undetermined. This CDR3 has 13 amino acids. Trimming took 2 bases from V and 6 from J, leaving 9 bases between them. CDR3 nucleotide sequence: TGTGCCAGCAGTTTATTGGTCCGGGATACGCAGTATTTT. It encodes CASSLLVRDTQYF.

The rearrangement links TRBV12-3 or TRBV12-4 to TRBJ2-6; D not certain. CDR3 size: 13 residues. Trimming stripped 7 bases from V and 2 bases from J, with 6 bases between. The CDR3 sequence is CASTPAGANVLTF. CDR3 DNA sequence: TGTGCCAGCACCCCAGCTGGGGCCAACGTCCTGACTTTC.